This T cell receptor (beta chain) was recorded in a study of identical twins. This clonotype was counted once. The V and J ends lost 7 bases and 4 bases respectively, with 10 bases between them. Germline V gene lookup returns CDR1 SGHAT and CDR2 FQNNGV. The CDR3 loop spans 12 amino acids. Using its own MiXCR run on the 5' RACE reads, TCRdb lists one record per CDR3 protein. The sample has about 190,000 distinct CDR3 sequences, approximately 15% seen once. The sample was also reused in another study, on T cells expressing NK-cell markers.

The chain has TRBV11-2 and TRBJ1-1; D uncertain. This sequence originates from a woman in her late teens or twenties in good health. The sequenced sample consisted of CD8+ T cells sorted from blood. CDR3 residues: CASITEGTEAFF. The CDR3 nucleotides read TGTGCCAGCATCACCGAGGGCACTGAAGCTTTCTTT.